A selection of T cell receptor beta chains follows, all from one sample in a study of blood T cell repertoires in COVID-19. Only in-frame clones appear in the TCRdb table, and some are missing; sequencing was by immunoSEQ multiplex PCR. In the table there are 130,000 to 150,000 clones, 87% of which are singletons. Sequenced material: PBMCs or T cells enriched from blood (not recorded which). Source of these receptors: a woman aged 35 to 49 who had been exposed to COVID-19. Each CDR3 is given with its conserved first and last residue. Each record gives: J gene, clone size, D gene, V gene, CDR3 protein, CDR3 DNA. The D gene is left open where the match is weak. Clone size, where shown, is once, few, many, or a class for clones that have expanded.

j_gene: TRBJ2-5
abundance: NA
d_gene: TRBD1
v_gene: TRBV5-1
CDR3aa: CASSPGTAQETQYF
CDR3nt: TGCGCCAGCAGCCCCGGGACAGCACAAGAGACCCAGTACTTC

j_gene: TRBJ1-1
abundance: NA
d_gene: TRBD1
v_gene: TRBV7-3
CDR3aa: CASSFGQGLDTEAFF
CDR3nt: TGTGCCAGCAGCTTCGGACAGGGGCTGGACACTGAAGCTTTCTTT

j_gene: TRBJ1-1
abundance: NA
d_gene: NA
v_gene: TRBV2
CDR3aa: CASTSQTAAFF
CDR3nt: TGTGCCAGCACCTCACAGACGGCAGCTTTCTTT

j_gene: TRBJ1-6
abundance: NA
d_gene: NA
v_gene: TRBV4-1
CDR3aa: CASSQTPGMERLNSPLHF
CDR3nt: TGCGCCAGCAGCCAAACCCCGGGGATGGAGAGGCTAAATTCACCCCTCCACTTT

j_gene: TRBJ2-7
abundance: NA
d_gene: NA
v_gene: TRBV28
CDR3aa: CASSQMATGRSYEQYF
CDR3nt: TGTGCCAGCAGCCAGATGGCCACAGGGAGATCCTACGAGCAGTACTTC

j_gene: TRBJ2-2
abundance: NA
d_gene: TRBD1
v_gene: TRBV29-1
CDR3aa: CSVRTGGTGELFF
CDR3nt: TGCAGCGTTCGGACAGGGGGCACCGGGGAGCTGTTTTTT

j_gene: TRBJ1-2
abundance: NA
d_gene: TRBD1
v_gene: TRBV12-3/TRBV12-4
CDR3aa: CASSLSGGIGYTF
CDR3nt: TGTGCCAGCAGTTTGTCAGGGGGAATAGGCTACACCTTC

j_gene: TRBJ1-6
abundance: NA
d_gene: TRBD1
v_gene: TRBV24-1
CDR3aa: CATSDCTGTGKNSPLHF
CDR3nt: TGTGCCACCAGTGACTGTACCGGGACAGGCAAGAATTCACCCCTCCACTTT

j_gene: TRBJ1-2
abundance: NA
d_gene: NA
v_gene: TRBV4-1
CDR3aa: CASSQGLSNYGYTF
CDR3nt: TGCGCCAGCAGCCAGGGACTGAGTAACTATGGCTACACCTTC

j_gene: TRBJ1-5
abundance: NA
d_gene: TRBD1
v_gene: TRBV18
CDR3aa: CASSPGQGETQPQHF
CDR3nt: TGTGCCAGCTCTCCGGGACAGGGGGAGACCCAGCCCCAGCATTTT

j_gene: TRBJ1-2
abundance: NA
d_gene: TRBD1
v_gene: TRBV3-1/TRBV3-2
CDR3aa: CASSQVGQGMGYGYTF
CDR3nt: TGTGCCAGCAGCCAAGTGGGACAGGGTATGGGCTATGGCTACACCTTC

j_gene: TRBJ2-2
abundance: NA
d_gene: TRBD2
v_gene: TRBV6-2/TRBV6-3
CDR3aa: CASSWTSGGPYTGELFF
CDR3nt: TGTGCCAGCAGCTGGACTAGCGGGGGGCCTTACACCGGGGAGCTGTTTTTT

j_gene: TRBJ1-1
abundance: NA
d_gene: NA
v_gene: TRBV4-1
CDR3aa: CASGRTLNTEAFF
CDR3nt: TGCGCCAGCGGAAGGACATTGAACACTGAAGCTTTCTTT

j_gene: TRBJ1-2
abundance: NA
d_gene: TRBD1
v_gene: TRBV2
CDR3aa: CASSGQGLIGYTF
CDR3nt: TGTGCCAGCAGCGGACAGGGGTTGATTGGCTACACCTTC

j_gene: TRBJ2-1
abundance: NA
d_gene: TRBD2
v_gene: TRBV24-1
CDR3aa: CATSESSGSENNEQFF
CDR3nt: TGTGCCACCAGTGAATCAAGCGGGAGTGAGAACAATGAGCAGTTCTTC

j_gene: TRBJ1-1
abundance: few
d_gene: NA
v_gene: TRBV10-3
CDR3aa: CAISEQGSHTEAFF
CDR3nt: TGTGCCATCAGTGAGCAGGGATCGCACACTGAAGCTTTCTTT

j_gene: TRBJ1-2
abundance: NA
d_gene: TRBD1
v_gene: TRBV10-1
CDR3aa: CASSAGTAYGYTF
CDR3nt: TGCGCCAGCAGTGCCGGGACAGCTTATGGCTACACCTTC

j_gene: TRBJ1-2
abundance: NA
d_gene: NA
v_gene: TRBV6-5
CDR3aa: CASNRQEDGYTF
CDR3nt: TGTGCCAGCAATAGACAGGAGGATGGCTACACCTTC

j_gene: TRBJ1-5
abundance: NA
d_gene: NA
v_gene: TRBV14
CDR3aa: CASSQGRGKPQHF
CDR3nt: TGTGCCAGCAGCCAAGGAAGGGGTAAGCCCCAGCATTTT

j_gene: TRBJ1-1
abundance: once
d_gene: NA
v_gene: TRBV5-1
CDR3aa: CASSFRGGNTEAFF
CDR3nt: TGCGCCAGCAGCTTCAGAGGGGGGAACACTGAAGCTTTCTTT

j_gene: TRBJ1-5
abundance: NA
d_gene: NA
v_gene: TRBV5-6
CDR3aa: CASSSLPNQPQHF
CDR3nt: TGTGCCAGCAGCTCCCTCCCTAATCAGCCCCAGCATTTT

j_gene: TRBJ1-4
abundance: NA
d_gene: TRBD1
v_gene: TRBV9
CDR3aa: CASSAGTGEKLFF
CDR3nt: TGTGCCAGCAGCGCCGGGACAGGGGAAAAACTGTTTTTT

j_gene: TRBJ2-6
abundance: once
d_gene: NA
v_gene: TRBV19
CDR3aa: CASSIIDTGANVLTF
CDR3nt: TGTGCCAGTAGTATCATAGATACTGGGGCCAACGTCCTGACTTTC

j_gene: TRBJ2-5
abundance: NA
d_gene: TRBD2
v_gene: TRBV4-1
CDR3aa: CASSQDFRTSGIQETQYF
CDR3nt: TGCGCCAGCAGCCAAGATTTTCGGACTAGCGGGATCCAAGAGACCCAGTACTTC

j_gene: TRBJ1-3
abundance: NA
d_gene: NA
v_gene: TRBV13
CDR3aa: CASSLNRQSGNTIYF
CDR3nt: TGTGCCAGCAGCTTAAACAGGCAATCTGGAAACACCATATATTTT

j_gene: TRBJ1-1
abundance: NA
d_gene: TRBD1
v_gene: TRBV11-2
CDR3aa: CASSSRDSDFTEAFF
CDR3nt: TGTGCCAGCAGCTCGAGGGACAGCGACTTCACTGAAGCTTTCTTT

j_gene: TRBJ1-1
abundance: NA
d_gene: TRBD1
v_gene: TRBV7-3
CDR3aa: CASTQGGGDMNTEAFF
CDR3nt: TGTGCCAGCACTCAAGGGGGCGGGGACATGAACACTGAAGCTTTCTTT